This T cell receptor (beta chain) is from a study of T cells in Graves' hyperthyroidism and ophthalmopathy. V was trimmed by 0 bases and J by 4 bases, leaving 10 bases between them. The CDR3 loop spans 16 amino acids. Germline lookup yields CDR1 LNHDA and CDR2 SQIVND (reference sequence). Notes on this clonotype: Its cognate antigen is unknown.

Findings of the study overall: Classification by a 13 V-J model distinguished ophthalmopathy from stable hyperthyroidism.

Amplified regions were TCR beta CDR3 sequences from RNA transcripts. Researchers ran a first-round RT-PCR on the TCR CDR3 using the HTBI primer set. From the multiplex PCR reads, TCRdb called clonotypes with MiXCR, one entry per CDR3 protein. This table has a few hundred thousand distinct CDR3 sequences, 35% to 55% appearing once. This clonotype originated in an adult woman with Graves' disease, either hyperthyroidism or ophthalmopathy (not recorded which). This chain joins TRBV19 and TRBJ2-6; D possibly matches TRBD1 or TRBD2 (5 bases each). Sequenced material: peripheral blood or thyroid tissue (not recorded which). CDR3 sequence (DNA): TGTGCCAGTAGTATAGAGGGGGAAACAGGGGCCAACGTCCTGACTTTC. Its protein product is CASSIEGETGANVLTF.